The 17 T cell receptor beta chains reported below all come from one sample, sequenced in a study of T-cell reconstitution after alpha-beta-depleted transplantation in children. Unique molecular identifiers were incorporated into the prepared TCRbeta library. Using its own MiXCR run on the PCR reads, TCRdb lists one record per CDR3 protein. In the table there are more than 85,000 distinct CDR3 sequences, about 5.6% of which are singletons. Specimen: PBMCs, mostly from graft donor cells, collected 60 days after TCRalphabeta/CD19-depleted stem cell transplant. These TCRs come from a female patient under 10 years old who had a stem cell transplant for Fanconi anemia, so the T cells may come from the graft donor.

This clonotype appeared many times. The chain links TRBV4-1 to TRBJ2-7; 7 bases are shared with TRBD1. Germline V gives CDR1 MGHRA, CDR2 YSYEKL. V shed 2 bases, J shed 0 bases, and the junction held 4 bases outside the gene matches. There are 15 residues in the CDR3. The DNA of the CDR3 is TGCGCCAGCAGCCAACTGGACAGGAGCTCCTACGAGCAGTACTTC. It encodes CASSQLDRSSYEQYF.

V and J are TRBV10-3 and TRBJ1-1, with no clear D. V gave up 0 bases and J gave up 6 bases, with 8 bases separating them. Germline CDR1 and CDR2: ENHRY and SYGVKD. This CDR3 comprises 13 residues. CDR3 amino acids: CAISESQDAEAFF. CDR3 coding DNA: TGTGCCATCAGTGAGTCCCAGGATGCTGAAGCTTTCTTT.

In this sample, this clonotype turned up many times. The chain links TRBV12-3 or TRBV12-4 to TRBJ2-3; D is unclear. The length of the CDR3 is 12 residues. V dropped 6 bases and J dropped 2 bases, with 6 bases sitting between them. The CDR3 is CASSRLTDTQYF. The CDR3 DNA is TGTGCCAGCAGCCGGCTCACAGATACGCAGTATTTT.

This clonotype was recorded many times. The chain employs TRBV5-1 and TRBJ2-7, with 9 bases fitting TRBD1. This CDR3 region has 16 residues. CDR1 and CDR2 (germline): SGHRS, YFSETQ. With V trimmed by 4 bases and J by 1 base, 9 bases remained unmatched. The CDR3 loop is CASSETSGTGSYEQYF. CDR3 nucleotide sequence: TGCGCCAGCAGCGAAACTTCCGGGACAGGGTCCTACGAGCAGTACTTC.

This clonotype was observed many times. This chain links TRBV20-1 with TRBJ2-7, with 11 bases fitting TRBD2. The V segment lost 1 base and the J segment 3 bases; nucleotides outside the gene matches: 2. CDR3 length equals 14 residues. Germline CDR1 reads DFQATT; CDR2 reads SNEGSKA (reference sequence). The CDR3 spells CSARVLAGDYEQYF. The CDR3 DNA is TGCAGTGCTAGAGTACTAGCGGGAGACTACGAGCAGTACTTC.

The table lists this clonotype with many counts. The chain employs TRBV12-3 or TRBV12-4 and TRBJ2-1; possibly TRBD1 for D (5 bases). Deletions cut 8 bases from V and 2 bases from J, with 19 bases between. The CDR3 is 16 residues long. In nucleotides, the CDR3 is TGTGCCAGCTTCTCGGCGGACACACCGGCCTACAATGAGCAGTTCTTC. Residues: CASFSADTPAYNEQFF.

The chain carries TRBV18 and TRBJ2-5, with no clear D. V lost 3 bases and J 5 bases, leaving 10 bases between the germline ends. CDR1 and CDR2 (germline): KGHSH, LQKENI. The CDR3 consists of 13 residues. The CDR3, as DNA: TGTGCCAGCTCACCCCCCGATGGCGAGACCCAGTACTTC. Protein: CASSPPDGETQYF.

This clonotype was detected ten times or more. J is TRBJ2-5 and V is TRBV7-8; 7 bases agree with TRBD1. The V gene's germline CDR1 is SGHVS and CDR2 FQNEAQ. Trimming at V came to 1 base and at J to 4 bases, leaving 3 bases not matched to a gene. The CDR3 has 14 amino acids. Written as DNA, the CDR3 is TGTGCCAGCAGCTTAGAAAGGGGGCGAGAGACCCAGTACTTC. Protein product: CASSLERGRETQYF. The entire variable domain, with the rest obtained from reference TRBV7-8 and TRBJ2-5, is as follows: GAGVSQSPRYKVAKRGQDVALRCDPISGHVSLFWYQQALGQGPEFLTYFQNEAQLDKSGLPSDRFFAERPEGSVSTLKIQRTQQEDSAVYLCASSLERGRETQYFGPGTRLLVL.

This chain uses TRBV20-1 with TRBJ2-7, with TRBD1 as a possible D gene (6 bases). From germline, CDR1 is DFQATT and CDR2 SNEGSKA (reference sequence). The CDR3 contains 11 residues. Trimming shortened V by 5 bases and J by 3 bases, and 8 bases separated the two germline ends. The CDR3 here is CSAGQLYEQYF. The DNA for the CDR3 is TGCAGTGCTGGACAGCTCTACGAGCAGTACTTC.

The chain uses TRBV20-1 and TRBJ1-1, with 9 nucleotides matching TRBD1. CDR3 length: 15 residues. V lost 1 base and J lost 4; bases outside the gene matches: 7. Germline lookup yields CDR1 DFQATT and CDR2 SNEGSKA (reference sequence). CDR3 amino acids: CSARVDRGRVTEAFF. CDR3 sequence (DNA): TGCAGTGCTAGAGTTGACAGGGGGAGGGTCACTGAAGCTTTCTTT.

This clonotype was found a few times. The chain uses TRBV28 and TRBJ2-5; 10 bases map to TRBD2. Per the germline V gene, CDR1 is MDHEN and CDR2 is SYDVKM. The CDR3 is 16 residues long. V shed 5 bases, J shed 5 bases, and the junction held 11 bases outside the gene matches. CDR3 residues: CASSPPGSGGMETQYF. The CDR3 DNA sequence: TGTGCCAGCAGTCCCCCGGGTAGCGGGGGGATGGAGACCCAGTACTTC.

This chain links TRBV14 with TRBJ2-2; D is ambiguous. Per germline, CDR1 SGHDN and CDR2 FVKESK. CDR3 length: 13 amino acids. Between the trimmed V and J ends, which lost 1 base and 5 bases, there was a span of 5 bases. The CDR3 region has the DNA TGTGCCAGCAGCCAAGTCAGGACCGGGGAGCTGTTTTTT. It is translated as CASSQVRTGELFF. Full variable domain (missing parts from reference TRBV14 and TRBJ2-2): EAGVTQFPSHSVIEKGQTVTLRCDPISGHDNLYWYRRVMGKEIKFLLHFVKESKQDESGMPNNRFLAERTGGTYSTLKVQPAELEDSGVYFCASSQVRTGELFFGEGSRLTVL.

The table lists this clonotype with many counts. The chain is built from TRBV3-1 and TRBJ1-3; possible D gene TRBD1, 5 bases. In germline, CDR1 is LGHDT, CDR2 YNNKEL (reference sequence). The CDR3 extends over 15 amino acids. V was pared by 2 bases and J by 1 base, with 9 bases between. The CDR3 reads CASSQRQPSGNTIYF. Written as DNA, the CDR3 is TGTGCCAGCAGCCAACGACAGCCTTCTGGAAACACCATATATTTT.

This clonotype was counted ten times or more. The rearrangement links TRBV7-3 to TRBJ2-3, with 11 bases identical to TRBD2. The CDR3 extends over 15 amino acids. Trimming at V came to 5 bases and at J to 1 base, leaving 2 bases not matched to a gene. CDR1 is SGHTA and CDR2 is FQGTGA in the germline V gene. CDR3 amino acids: CASSELAGGTDTQYF. The DNA for the CDR3 is TGTGCCAGCAGCGAACTAGCGGGGGGCACAGATACGCAGTATTTT.

This clonotype came up many times. The CDR3 DNA is TGCGCCAGCAGCAGACAGGGGGCCAATGAGCAGTTCTTC. Protein: CASSRQGANEQFF. This sequence joins TRBV5-1 and TRBJ2-1, with 10 bases matching TRBD1. The J segment lost 6 bases and the V segment lost 4 bases, leaving 1 base of the junction unmatched. There are 13 residues in the CDR3. Germline CDR1 is SGHRS and CDR2 is YFSETQ.

The sample holds a few counts of this clonotype. This sequence joins TRBV5-1 and TRBJ2-5; 11 positions agree with TRBD2. V lost 3 bases to trimming and J lost 1 base; unmatched junction nucleotides: 5. Germline V CDR1 and CDR2: SGHRS, YFSETQ. The CDR3 extends over 16 amino acids. CDR3 amino acids: CASSSLAGGLQETQYF. DNA of the CDR3: TGCGCCAGCAGCTCCCTAGCGGGAGGCCTCCAAGAGACCCAGTACTTC.

This clonotype was recorded at least ten times. DNA for the CDR3: TGTGCCAGCAGACGACAGGGGGAGTCCTTAGCCGAGCAGTACTTC. This sequence encodes CASRRQGESLAEQYF. The chain carries TRBV7-9 and TRBJ2-7, with TRBD1 matching 9 bases. CDR1 and CDR2 from the germline V gene are SEHNR and FQNEAQ (reference sequence). After removal of 6 bases from V and 6 bases from J, the junction contained 12 bases not matched to a gene. This CDR3 region has 15 residues.